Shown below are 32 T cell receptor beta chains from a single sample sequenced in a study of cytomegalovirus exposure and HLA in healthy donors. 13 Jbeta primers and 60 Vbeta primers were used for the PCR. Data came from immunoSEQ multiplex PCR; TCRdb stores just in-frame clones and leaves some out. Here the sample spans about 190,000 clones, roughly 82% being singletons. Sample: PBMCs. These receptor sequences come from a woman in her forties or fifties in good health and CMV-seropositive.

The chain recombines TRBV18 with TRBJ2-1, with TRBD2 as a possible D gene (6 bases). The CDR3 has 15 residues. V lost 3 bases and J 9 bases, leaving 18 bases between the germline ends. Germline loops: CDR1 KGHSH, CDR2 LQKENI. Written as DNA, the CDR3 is TGTGCCAGCTCACCCCAGGAATTGGAGGGTACTGAGCAGTTCTTC. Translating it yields CASSPQELEGTEQFF.

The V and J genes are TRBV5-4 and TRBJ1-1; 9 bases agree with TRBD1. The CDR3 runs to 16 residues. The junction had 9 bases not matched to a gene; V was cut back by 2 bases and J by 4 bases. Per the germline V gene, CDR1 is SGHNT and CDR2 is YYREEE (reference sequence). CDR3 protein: CASSFNRGRKSTEAFF. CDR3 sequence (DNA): TGTGCCAGCAGCTTCAACAGGGGGCGGAAGTCCACTGAAGCTTTCTTT.

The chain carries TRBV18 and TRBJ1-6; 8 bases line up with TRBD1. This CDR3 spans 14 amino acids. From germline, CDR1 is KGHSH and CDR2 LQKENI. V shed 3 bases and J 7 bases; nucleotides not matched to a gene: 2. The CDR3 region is CASSPSGGNSPLHF. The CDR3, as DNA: TGTGCCAGCTCACCCTCAGGGGGCAATTCACCCCTCCACTTT.

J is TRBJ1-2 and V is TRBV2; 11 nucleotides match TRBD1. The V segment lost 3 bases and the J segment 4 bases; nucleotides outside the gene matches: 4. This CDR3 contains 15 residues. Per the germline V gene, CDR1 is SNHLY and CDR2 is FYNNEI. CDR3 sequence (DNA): TGTGCCAGCAGTGATTCGGGACAGGGGGGCTATGGCTACACCTTC. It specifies CASSDSGQGGYGYTF.

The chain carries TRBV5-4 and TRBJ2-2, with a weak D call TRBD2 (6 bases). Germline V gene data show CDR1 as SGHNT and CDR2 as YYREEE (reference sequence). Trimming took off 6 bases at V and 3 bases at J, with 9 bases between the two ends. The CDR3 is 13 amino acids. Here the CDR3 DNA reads TGTGCCAGCAATGGAGGGGACACCGGGGAGCTGTTTTTT. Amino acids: CASNGGDTGELFF.

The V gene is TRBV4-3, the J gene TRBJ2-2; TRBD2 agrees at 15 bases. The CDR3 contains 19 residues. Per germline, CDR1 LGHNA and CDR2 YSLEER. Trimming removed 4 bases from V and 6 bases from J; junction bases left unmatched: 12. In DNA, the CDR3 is TGCGCCAGCAGCCTACAGGGACTAGCGGGGGGCCCGAGCCCCGGGGAGCTGTTTTTT. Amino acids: CASSLQGLAGGPSPGELFF.

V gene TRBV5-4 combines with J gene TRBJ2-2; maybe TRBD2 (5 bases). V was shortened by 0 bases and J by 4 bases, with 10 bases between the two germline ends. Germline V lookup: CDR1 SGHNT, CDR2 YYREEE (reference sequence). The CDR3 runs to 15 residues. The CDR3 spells CASSLAVGSTGELFF. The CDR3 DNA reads TGTGCCAGCAGCTTGGCCGTGGGGAGCACCGGGGAGCTGTTTTTT.

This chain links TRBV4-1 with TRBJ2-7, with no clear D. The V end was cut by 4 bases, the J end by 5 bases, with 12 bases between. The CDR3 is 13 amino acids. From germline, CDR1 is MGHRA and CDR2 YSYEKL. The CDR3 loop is CASSLTGWNEQYF. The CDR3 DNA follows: TGCGCCAGCAGCCTTACCGGGTGGAACGAGCAGTACTTC.

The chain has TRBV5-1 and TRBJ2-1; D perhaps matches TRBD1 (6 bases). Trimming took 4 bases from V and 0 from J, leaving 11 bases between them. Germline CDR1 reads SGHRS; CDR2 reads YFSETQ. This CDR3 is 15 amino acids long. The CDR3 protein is CASSRTGSSYNEQFF. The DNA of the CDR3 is TGCGCCAGCAGCCGTACAGGGAGCTCCTACAATGAGCAGTTCTTC.

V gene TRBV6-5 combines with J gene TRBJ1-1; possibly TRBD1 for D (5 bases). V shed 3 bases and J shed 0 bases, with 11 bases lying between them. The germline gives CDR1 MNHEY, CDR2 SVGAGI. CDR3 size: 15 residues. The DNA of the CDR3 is TGTGCCAGCAGTTATGGAGGGACCTTGAACACTGAAGCTTTCTTT. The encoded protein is CASSYGGTLNTEAFF.

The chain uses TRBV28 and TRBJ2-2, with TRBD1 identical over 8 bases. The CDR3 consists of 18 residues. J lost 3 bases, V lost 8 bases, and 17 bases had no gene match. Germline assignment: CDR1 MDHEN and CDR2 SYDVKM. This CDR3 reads CASLRSGTGMADTGELFF. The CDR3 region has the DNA TGTGCCAGCCTAAGATCCGGGACAGGTATGGCTGACACCGGGGAGCTGTTTTTT.

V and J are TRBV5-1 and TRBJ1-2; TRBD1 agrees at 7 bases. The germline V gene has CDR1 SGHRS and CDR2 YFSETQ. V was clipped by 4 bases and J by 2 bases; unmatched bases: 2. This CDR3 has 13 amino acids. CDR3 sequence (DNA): TGCGCCAGCAGCGCGGGACAGAACTATGGCTACACCTTC. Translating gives CASSAGQNYGYTF.

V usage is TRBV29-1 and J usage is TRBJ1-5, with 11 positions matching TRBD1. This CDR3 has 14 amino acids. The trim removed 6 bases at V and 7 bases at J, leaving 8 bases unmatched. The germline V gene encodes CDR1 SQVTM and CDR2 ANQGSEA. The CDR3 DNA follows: TGCAGCGTCGGGACCGGGACAGGGGGACAGCCCCAGCATTTT. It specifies CSVGTGTGGQPQHF.

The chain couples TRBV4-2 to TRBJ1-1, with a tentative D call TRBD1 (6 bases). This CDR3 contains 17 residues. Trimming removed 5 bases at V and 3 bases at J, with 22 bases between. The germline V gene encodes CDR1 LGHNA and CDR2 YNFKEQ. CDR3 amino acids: CASSFLGLQGSYTEAFF. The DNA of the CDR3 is TGTGCCAGCAGCTTTTTAGGTCTTCAGGGGTCATACACTGAAGCTTTCTTT.

The CDR3 DNA is TGTGCCAGCTCACCGGGACAGCATAGCAATCAGCCCCAGCATTTT. It translates to CASSPGQHSNQPQHF. The chain has TRBV18 and TRBJ1-5, with TRBD1 matching 7 bases. V was pared by 3 bases and J by 0 bases, with 2 bases of the junction left unmatched. Germline CDR1 KGHSH, CDR2 LQKENI. CDR3 length: 15 residues. The full variable domain, rest sourced from reference TRBV18 and TRBJ1-5, is NAGVMQNPRHLVRRRGQEARLRCSPMKGHSHVYWYRQLPEEGLKFMVYLQKENIIDESGMPKERFSAEFPKEGPSILRIQQVVRGDSAAYFCASSPGQHSNQPQHFGDGTRLSIL.

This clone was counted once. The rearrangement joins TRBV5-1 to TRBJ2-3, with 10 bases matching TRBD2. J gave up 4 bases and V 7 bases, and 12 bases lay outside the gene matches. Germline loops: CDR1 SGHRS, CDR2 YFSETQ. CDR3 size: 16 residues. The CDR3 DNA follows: TGCGCCAGCGGGGTAGCGGGGGGCGTTAATCCAGATACGCAGTATTTT. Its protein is CASGVAGGVNPDTQYF.

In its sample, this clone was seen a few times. CDR3 protein: CASSLQGPGANVLTF. In DNA, the CDR3 is TGTGCCAGCAGCTTGCAGGGCCCTGGGGCCAACGTCCTGACTTTC. The rearrangement joins TRBV5-4 to TRBJ2-6; possible D gene TRBD1, 5 bases. The CDR3 is 15 residues long. Trimming took 1 base from V and 2 from J, leaving 7 bases between them. The germline V gene encodes CDR1 SGHNT and CDR2 YYREEE (reference sequence).

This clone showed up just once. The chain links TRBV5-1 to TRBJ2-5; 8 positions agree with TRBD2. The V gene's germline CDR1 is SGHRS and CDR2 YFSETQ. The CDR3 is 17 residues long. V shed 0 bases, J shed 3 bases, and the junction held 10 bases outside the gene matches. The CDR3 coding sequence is TGCGCCAGCAGCTTGGATGTCGGGGGGGCGATAAAAGAGACCCAGTACTTC. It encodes CASSLDVGGAIKETQYF.

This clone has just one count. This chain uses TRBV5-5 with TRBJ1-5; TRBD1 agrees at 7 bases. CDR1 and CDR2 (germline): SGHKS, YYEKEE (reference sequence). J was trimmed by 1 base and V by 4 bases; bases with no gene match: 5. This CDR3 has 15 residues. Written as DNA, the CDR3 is TGTGCCAGCAGCCCACAGGGGTTGAGCAATCAGCCCCAGCATTTT. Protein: CASSPQGLSNQPQHF. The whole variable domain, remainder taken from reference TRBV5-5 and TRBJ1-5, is DAGVTQSPTHLIKTRGQQVTLRCSPISGHKSVSWYQQVLGQGPQFIFQYYEKEERGRGNFPDRFSARQFPNYSSELNVNALLLGDSALYLCASSPQGLSNQPQHFGDGTRLSIL.

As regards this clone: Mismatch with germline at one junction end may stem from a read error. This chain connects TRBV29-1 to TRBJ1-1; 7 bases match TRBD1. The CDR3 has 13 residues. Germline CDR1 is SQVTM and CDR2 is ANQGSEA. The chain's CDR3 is CSVQDRVNTEAFF. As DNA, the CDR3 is TGCAGCGTTCAAGACAGGGTGAACACTGAAGCTTTCTTT.

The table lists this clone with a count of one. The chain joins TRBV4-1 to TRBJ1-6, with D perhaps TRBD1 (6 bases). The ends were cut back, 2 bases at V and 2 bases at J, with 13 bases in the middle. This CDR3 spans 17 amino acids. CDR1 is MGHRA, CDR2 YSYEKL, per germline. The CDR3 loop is CASSQIQGSAYNSPLHF. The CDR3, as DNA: TGCGCCAGCAGCCAAATACAGGGATCGGCCTATAATTCACCCCTCCACTTT.

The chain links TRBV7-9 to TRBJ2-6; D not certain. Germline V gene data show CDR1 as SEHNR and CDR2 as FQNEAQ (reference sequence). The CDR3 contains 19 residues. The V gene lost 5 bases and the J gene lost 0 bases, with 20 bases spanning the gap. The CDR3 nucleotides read TGTGCCAGCAGCCCCGGCGTGGCAGACATACTCTCTGGGGCCAACGTCCTGACTTTC. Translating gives CASSPGVADILSGANVLTF.

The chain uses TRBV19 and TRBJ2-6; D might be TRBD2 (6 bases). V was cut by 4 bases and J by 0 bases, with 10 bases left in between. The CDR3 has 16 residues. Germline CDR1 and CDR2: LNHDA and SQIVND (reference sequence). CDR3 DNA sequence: TGTGCCAGTAGTACCGGGGGATCCTCTGGGGCCAACGTCCTGACTTTC. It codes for CASSTGGSSGANVLTF.

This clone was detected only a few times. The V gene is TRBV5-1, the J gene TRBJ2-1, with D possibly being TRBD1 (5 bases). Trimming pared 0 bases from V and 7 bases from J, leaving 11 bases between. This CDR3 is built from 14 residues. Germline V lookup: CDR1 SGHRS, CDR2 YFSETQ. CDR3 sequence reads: CASSLATQGNEQFF. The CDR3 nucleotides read TGCGCCAGCAGCTTGGCCACTCAGGGAAATGAGCAGTTCTTC.

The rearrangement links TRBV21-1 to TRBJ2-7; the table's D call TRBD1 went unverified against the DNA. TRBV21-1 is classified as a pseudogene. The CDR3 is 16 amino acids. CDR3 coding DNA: TGTGCCAGCAGCGAAGGACAGGGGATTTCCCGCTACGAGCAGTACTTC. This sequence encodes CASSEGQGISRYEQYF.

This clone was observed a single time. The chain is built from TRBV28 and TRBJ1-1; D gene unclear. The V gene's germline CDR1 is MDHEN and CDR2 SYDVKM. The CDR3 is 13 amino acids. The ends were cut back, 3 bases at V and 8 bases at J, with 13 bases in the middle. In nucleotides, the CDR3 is TGTGCCAGCAGTTTGGATGCGGGTTCAGAAGCTTTCTTT. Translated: CASSLDAGSEAFF.

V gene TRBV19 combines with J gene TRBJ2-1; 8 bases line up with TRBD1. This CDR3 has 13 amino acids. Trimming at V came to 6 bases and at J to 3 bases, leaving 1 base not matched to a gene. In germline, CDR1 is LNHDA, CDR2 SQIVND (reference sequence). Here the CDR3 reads CASRDRVYNEQFF. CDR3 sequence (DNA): TGTGCCAGTAGGGACAGGGTCTACAATGAGCAGTTCTTC.

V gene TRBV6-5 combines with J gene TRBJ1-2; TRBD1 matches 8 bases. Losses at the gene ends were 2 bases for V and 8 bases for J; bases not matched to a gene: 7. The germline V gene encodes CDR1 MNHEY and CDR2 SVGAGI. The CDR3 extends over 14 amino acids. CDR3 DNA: TGTGCCAGCAGTTACCCAGGACAGGGCGGCGGCTACACCTTC. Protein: CASSYPGQGGGYTF.

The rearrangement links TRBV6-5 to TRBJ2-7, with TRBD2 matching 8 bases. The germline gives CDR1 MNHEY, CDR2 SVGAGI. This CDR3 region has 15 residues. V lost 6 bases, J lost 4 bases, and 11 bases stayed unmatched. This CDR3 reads CASSLSGGGKYEQYF. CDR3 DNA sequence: TGTGCCAGCAGCCTTTCGGGGGGGGGAAAATACGAGCAGTACTTC.

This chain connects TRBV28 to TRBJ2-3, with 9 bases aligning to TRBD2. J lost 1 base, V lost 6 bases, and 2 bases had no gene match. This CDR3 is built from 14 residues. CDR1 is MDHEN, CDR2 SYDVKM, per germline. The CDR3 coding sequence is TGTGCCAGCAGCGAGCGGGGGGGCACAGATACGCAGTATTTT. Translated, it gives CASSERGGTDTQYF.

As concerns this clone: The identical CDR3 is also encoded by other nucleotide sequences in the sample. CDR3 DNA: TGTGCCAGCAGTGAATTAGCGGGGGGCGAAGAGACCCAGTACTTC. Residues: CASSELAGGEETQYF. This chain connects TRBV6-1 to TRBJ2-5; TRBD2 matches 10 bases. The germline V gene has CDR1 MNHNS and CDR2 SASEGT. Trimming took 2 bases from V and 3 from J; bases not matched to a gene: 3. The CDR3 sequence is 15 residues long.

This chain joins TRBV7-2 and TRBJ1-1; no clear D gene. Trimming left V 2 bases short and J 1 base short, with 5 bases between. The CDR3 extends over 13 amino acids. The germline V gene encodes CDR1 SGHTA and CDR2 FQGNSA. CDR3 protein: CASSLQKNTEAFF. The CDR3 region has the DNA TGTGCCAGCAGCTTACAAAAGAACACTGAAGCTTTCTTT.